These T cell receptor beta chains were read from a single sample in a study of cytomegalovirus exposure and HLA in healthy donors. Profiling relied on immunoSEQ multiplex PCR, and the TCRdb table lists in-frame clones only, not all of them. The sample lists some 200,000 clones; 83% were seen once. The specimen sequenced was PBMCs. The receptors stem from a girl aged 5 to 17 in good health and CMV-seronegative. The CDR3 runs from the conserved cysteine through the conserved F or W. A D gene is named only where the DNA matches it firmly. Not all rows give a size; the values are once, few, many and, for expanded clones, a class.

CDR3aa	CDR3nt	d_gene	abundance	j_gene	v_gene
CASSASGLGGSEQFF	TGTGCCAGCAGCGCATCGGGACTAGGGGGCAGTGAGCAGTTCTTC	.	.	TRBJ2-1	TRBV28
CASRLHEDRGHQFF	TGTGCCAGCCGCCTACACGAGGACAGGGGGCACCAGTTCTTC	TRBD1	.	TRBJ2-1	TRBV6-1
CASSPGGPGEKLFF	TGTGCCAGCAGCCCCGGAGGGCCTGGGGAAAAACTGTTTTTT	.	.	TRBJ1-4	TRBV11-2
CASSVRQTAYEQYF	TGTGCCAGCAGTGTAAGACAGACAGCCTACGAGCAGTACTTC	.	.	TRBJ2-7	TRBV2
CSGASGSPTYEQYF	TGCAGCGGGGCGTCTGGGAGCCCAACCTACGAGCAGTACTTC	.	.	TRBJ2-7	TRBV29-1
CASRNYNPADTQYF	TGTGCCAGCAGAAACTACAACCCAGCTGATACGCAGTATTTT	.	.	TRBJ2-3	TRBV6-6
CASSSPSRTVGYGYTF	TGTGCCAGCAGTTCCCCCTCCCGGACAGTCGGTTATGGCTACACCTTC	.	.	TRBJ1-2	TRBV28
CASSRRSESRNQPQHF	TGTGCCAGTAGTAGGAGGAGTGAAAGTAGGAATCAGCCCCAGCATTTT	.	.	TRBJ1-5	TRBV19
CASSTAEFYEQYF	TGCGCCAGCAGCACAGCGGAATTCTACGAGCAGTACTTC	.	.	TRBJ2-7	TRBV4-3
CAIRDREKTKQFF	TGTGCCATCCGGGACAGGGAAAAAACCAAGCAGTTCTTC	TRBD1	few	TRBJ2-1	TRBV11-1
CASSPGGSGAPSTDTQYF	TGTGCCAGCAGCCCGGGGGGTAGCGGGGCGCCCAGCACAGATACGCAGTATTTT	TRBD2	.	TRBJ2-3	TRBV4-2
CASSTPTVLSNQPQHF	TGTGCCAGTAGTACCCCGACAGTTTTAAGCAATCAGCCCCAGCATTTT	.	.	TRBJ1-5	TRBV19
CASSLGGTYNEQFF	TGTGCCAGCAGCTTAGGAGGGACCTACAATGAGCAGTTCTTC	.	.	TRBJ2-1	TRBV7-7
CASSPGGAGEPQHF	TGTGCCAGCAGCCCCGGGGGGGCTGGCGAGCCCCAGCATTTT	.	once	TRBJ1-5	TRBV7-9
CASSQDIGASNQSYGYTF	TGCGCCAGCAGCCAAGATATAGGGGCCTCCAATCAGTCTTATGGCTACACCTTC	.	.	TRBJ1-2	TRBV4-1
CASSAGTVYEQYF	TGTGCCAGTAGTGCCGGGACAGTCTACGAGCAGTACTTC	TRBD1	.	TRBJ2-7	TRBV19
CASSRSSGGSRDEQFF	TGCGCCAGCAGCCGCTCTAGCGGGGGGTCTAGGGATGAGCAGTTCTTC	TRBD2	.	TRBJ2-1	TRBV4-3
CASSPRTGPNYGYTF	TGTGCCAGCTCACCACGGACAGGGCCTAACTATGGCTACACCTTC	TRBD1	.	TRBJ1-2	TRBV18
CASSLFVPTIEDEKLFF	TGTGCCAGCAGCTTGTTTGTACCGACTATTGAAGATGAAAAACTGTTTTTT	.	few	TRBJ1-4	TRBV7-9
CASSLEGGSNQPQHF	TGTGCCAGCAGCTTAGAGGGGGGGAGCAATCAGCCCCAGCATTTT	.	few	TRBJ1-5	TRBV7-2
CSVEATRTDEAFF	TGCAGCGTTGAAGCCACACGGACAGATGAAGCTTTCTTT	.	once	TRBJ1-1	TRBV29-1
CAGQDLRGGTDTQYF	TGTGCCGGCCAAGATCTGCGGGGTGGCACAGATACGCAGTATTTT	.	.	TRBJ2-3	TRBV2
CASSPSGQREKLFF	TGTGCCAGCAGTCCTTCGGGACAACGGGAAAAACTGTTTTTT	.	.	TRBJ1-4	TRBV6-5
CAISEWLAGGNYEQFF	TGTGCCATCAGTGAGTGGCTAGCGGGAGGGAATTATGAGCAGTTCTTC	TRBD2	.	TRBJ2-1	TRBV10-3
CASSLFRGSLTGANVLTF	TGTGCCAGCAGCTTATTCAGGGGATCCCTAACTGGGGCCAACGTCCTGACTTTC	.	.	TRBJ2-6	TRBV13
CASRPFPGQTTYEQYF	TGTGCCAGCAGACCATTCCCGGGACAGACTACCTACGAGCAGTACTTC	TRBD1	.	TRBJ2-7	TRBV7-9
CASPEDLFNDTQYF	TGTGCTAGCCCGGAGGACCTTTTTAATGATACGCAGTATTTT	.	.	TRBJ2-3	TRBV7-7
CASSEIAGSSYNEQFF	TGTGCCAGCAGTGAAATAGCGGGGTCCTCCTACAATGAGCAGTTCTTC	TRBD2	.	TRBJ2-1	TRBV6-4
CASSSFPGTSDRGYF	TGCGCCAGCAGCTCTTTCCCCGGGACTAGCGACCGCGGGTACTTC	TRBD2	.	TRBJ2-7	TRBV5-1
CASSQAEGGSTYEQYF	TGCGCCAGCAGCCAAGCCGAAGGGGGCAGTACCTACGAGCAGTACTTC	TRBD1	.	TRBJ2-7	TRBV4-1
CASSRDRAGETQYF	TGCGCCAGCAGCCGGGACAGGGCTGGGGAGACCCAGTACTTC	TRBD1	.	TRBJ2-5	TRBV5-1
CASSLLGTVYEQYF	TGTGCCAGCAGTTTATTAGGGACAGTCTACGAGCAGTACTTC	TRBD1	.	TRBJ2-7	TRBV28
CSSSFTDGNTIYF	TGTTCCAGCAGCTTTACAGACGGAAACACCATATATTTT	.	.	TRBJ1-3	TRBV7-9
CASSTSANTGELFF	TGTGCCAGTAGTACCAGCGCGAACACCGGGGAGCTGTTTTTT	.	.	TRBJ2-2	TRBV19
CATHGGATSNQPQHF	TGTGCCACACACGGGGGGGCCACTAGCAATCAGCCCCAGCATTTT	.	.	TRBJ1-5	TRBV15
CASSPTGGYQPQHF	TGTGCCAGCTCCCCGACAGGGGGCTATCAGCCCCAGCATTTT	TRBD1	.	TRBJ1-5	TRBV18
CASIQESDDQPQHF	TGTGCCAGTATTCAGGAAAGTGATGATCAGCCCCAGCATTTT	.	few	TRBJ1-5	TRBV28
CASSDSSGGPDTQYF	TGTGCCAGCAGTGACTCTAGCGGGGGGCCCGATACGCAGTATTTT	TRBD2	.	TRBJ2-3	TRBV6-4
CATSNRGETQYF	TGTGCCACCAGCAATCGCGGCGAGACCCAGTACTTC	.	.	TRBJ2-5	TRBV15
CASSVVSSGGLEQFF	TGTGCCAGCAGCGTAGTCTCCAGCGGGGGCCTTGAGCAGTTCTTC	TRBD2	.	TRBJ2-1	TRBV9
CASMVGTGDLQDGYTF	TGTGCCAGCATGGTCGGGACAGGGGACCTCCAGGATGGCTACACCTTC	TRBD1	.	TRBJ1-2	TRBV11-2
CASSFPRGKNTEAFF	TGTGCCAGTAGCTTTCCACGGGGTAAGAACACTGAAGCTTTCTTT	.	.	TRBJ1-1	TRBV19
CASSPLLKNDNEQFF	TGTGCCAGCTCACCACTTCTAAAAAATGACAATGAGCAGTTCTTC	.	.	TRBJ2-1	TRBV18
CASSPQWNTEAFF	TGTGCCAGCAGCCCACAATGGAACACTGAAGCTTTCTTT	.	.	TRBJ1-1	TRBV2
CASSFSPDRKGPQHF	TGTGCCAGCAGCTTCAGTCCGGACAGGAAAGGGCCCCAGCATTTT	TRBD1	.	TRBJ1-5	TRBV7-2
CASSVDRQGEQFF	TGTGCCAGCAGCGTAGACCGGCAGGGTGAGCAGTTCTTC	.	.	TRBJ2-1	TRBV9
CASGGQGRMTEAFF	TGTGCCAGTGGGGGACAGGGAAGGATGACTGAAGCTTTCTTT	TRBD1	.	TRBJ1-1	TRBV19
CASRNHQGGGTEAFF	TGTGCCAGCCGAAACCATCAGGGGGGAGGTACTGAAGCTTTCTTT	TRBD1	.	TRBJ1-1	TRBV19
CASSPPYREGAYEQYF	TGTGCCAGCTCACCCCCATACAGGGAGGGGGCCTACGAGCAGTACTTC	.	.	TRBJ2-7	TRBV18
CASVSPNTDTQYF	TGTGCCAGCGTGAGCCCAAACACAGATACGCAGTATTTT	.	.	TRBJ2-3	TRBV11-2
CASTLGETYGYTF	TGTGCCAGTACCCTAGGAGAGACGTATGGCTACACCTTC	.	.	TRBJ1-2	TRBV19